The T cell receptor (beta chain) under discussion was sequenced for a study of response to subunit inactivated influenza vaccine. Study conclusions and caveats: It was suggested by the authors that few new T cells are recruited by each seasonal influenza vaccination.

Using its own MiXCR run on the RT-PCR reads, TCRdb lists one record per CDR3 protein. The data contain 700,000 to 900,000 distinct CDR3 sequences, roughly 20% of them singletons. Note on this clonotype: The antigen is not known.

The sample in question was PBMCs from blood, obtained roughly 5 days after vaccination. This sequence was found in a man aged 50 or older who received an inactivated influenza vaccine.

CDR3 bases: TGTGCCAGCAGCTTGAAATATACGCAGTATTTT. Encoded protein: CASSLKYTQYF. The chain recombines TRBV7-9 with TRBJ2-3; D not certain. Trimming cost V 3 bases and J 7 bases, with 5 bases left between them. Germline loops: CDR1 SEHNR, CDR2 FQNEAQ (reference sequence). The CDR3 length is 11 residues.